The clone carrying this T cell receptor beta chain has only a few counts. The PCR contained 60 Vbeta and 13 Jbeta primers. The table came from immunoSEQ multiplex PCR; TCRdb's copy has only in-frame clones and leaves some out. The sample contains tens of thousands of clones, approximately 78% of which appear only once. Germline CDR1 is SEHNR and CDR2 is FQNEAQ (reference sequence). The CDR3 is 11 residues long. Trimming pared 2 bases from V and 7 bases from J, leaving 5 bases between. This entry belongs to a study of cytomegalovirus exposure and HLA in healthy donors. The chain recombines TRBV7-9 with TRBJ1-1; D is ambiguous. Sequencing was done on a sample of PBMCs. The origin of this receptor is a human donor in good health. In DNA form, the CDR3 reads TGTGCCAGCAGCTTAACGGGTGAAGCTTTCTTT. As protein: CASSLTGEAFF.